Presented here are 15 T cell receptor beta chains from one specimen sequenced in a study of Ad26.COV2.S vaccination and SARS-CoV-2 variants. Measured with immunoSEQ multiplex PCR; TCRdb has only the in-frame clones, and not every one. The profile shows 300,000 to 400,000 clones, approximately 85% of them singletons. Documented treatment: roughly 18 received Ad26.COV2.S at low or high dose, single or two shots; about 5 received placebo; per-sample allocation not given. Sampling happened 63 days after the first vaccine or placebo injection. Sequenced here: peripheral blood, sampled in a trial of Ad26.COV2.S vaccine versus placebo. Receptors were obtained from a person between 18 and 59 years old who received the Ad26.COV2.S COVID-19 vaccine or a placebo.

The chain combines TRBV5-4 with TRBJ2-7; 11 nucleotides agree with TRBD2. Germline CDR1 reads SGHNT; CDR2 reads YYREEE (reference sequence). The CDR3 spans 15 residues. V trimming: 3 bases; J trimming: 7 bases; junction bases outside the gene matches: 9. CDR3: CASSSLAGGLREQYF. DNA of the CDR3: TGTGCCAGCAGCTCCTTAGCGGGGGGGCTTAGGGAGCAGTACTTC.

The CDR3 DNA is TGTGCCAGCAGCCACGGTGGACAGGGGTGGGACACTGAAGCTTTCTTT. Protein product: CASSHGGQGWDTEAFF. The V call is TRBV7-9, the J call TRBJ1-1, with TRBD1 identical over 9 bases. This CDR3 is built from 16 residues. After removal of 5 bases from V and 3 bases from J, the junction contained 10 bases not matched to a gene. Germline-derived CDR1 and CDR2 are SEHNR and FQNEAQ (reference sequence).

The CDR3 DNA sequence: TGTGCCAGCAGTCCTTTCTCGGACAGTTCCACGCAGTATTTT. Amino acids: CASSPFSDSSTQYF. The chain joins TRBV5-5 to TRBJ2-3; TRBD1 is a possible D gene (6 bases). Trimming removed 5 bases at V and 9 bases at J, with 19 bases between. This CDR3 comprises 14 residues. Germline values: CDR1 SGHKS, CDR2 YYEKEE (reference sequence).

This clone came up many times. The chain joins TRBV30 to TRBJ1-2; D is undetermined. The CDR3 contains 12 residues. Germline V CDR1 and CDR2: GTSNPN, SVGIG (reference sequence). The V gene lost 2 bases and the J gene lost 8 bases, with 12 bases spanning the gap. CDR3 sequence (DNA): TGTGCCTGGAGTAAAGTGAGGGAAGGCTACACCTTC. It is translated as CAWSKVREGYTF.

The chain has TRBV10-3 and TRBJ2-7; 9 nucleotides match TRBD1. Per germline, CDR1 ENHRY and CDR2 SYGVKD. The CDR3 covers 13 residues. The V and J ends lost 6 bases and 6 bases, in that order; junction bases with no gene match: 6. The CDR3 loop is CAISPGQGGEQYF. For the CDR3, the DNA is TGTGCCATCAGCCCGGGACAGGGCGGCGAGCAGTACTTC.

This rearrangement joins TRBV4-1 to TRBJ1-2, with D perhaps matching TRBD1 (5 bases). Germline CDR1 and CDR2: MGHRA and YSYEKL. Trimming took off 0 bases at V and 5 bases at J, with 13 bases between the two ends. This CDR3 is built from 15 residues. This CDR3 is CASSQDPRGQYGYTF. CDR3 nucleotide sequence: TGCGCCAGCAGCCAAGATCCGAGGGGCCAATATGGCTACACCTTC.

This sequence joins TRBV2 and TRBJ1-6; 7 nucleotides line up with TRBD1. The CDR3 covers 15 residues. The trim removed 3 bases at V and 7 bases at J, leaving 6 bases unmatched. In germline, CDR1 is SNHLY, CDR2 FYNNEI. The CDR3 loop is CASSDRRGKNSPLHF. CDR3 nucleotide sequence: TGTGCCAGCAGTGATCGCAGGGGGAAGAATTCACCCCTCCACTTT.

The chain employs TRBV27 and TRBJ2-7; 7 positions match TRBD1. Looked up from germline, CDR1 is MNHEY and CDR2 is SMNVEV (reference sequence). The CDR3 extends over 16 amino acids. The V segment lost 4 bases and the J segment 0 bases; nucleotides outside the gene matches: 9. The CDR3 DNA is TGTGCCAGCAGTTCCCACAGGGGAAGCGTCTCCTACGAGCAGTACTTC. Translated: CASSSHRGSVSYEQYF.

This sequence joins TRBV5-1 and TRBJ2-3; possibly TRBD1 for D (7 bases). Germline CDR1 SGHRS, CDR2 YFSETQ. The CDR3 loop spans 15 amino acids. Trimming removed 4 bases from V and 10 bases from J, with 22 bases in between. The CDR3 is CASSPGQSMGGPQYF. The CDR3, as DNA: TGCGCCAGCAGCCCGGGACAGAGTATGGGGGGACCGCAGTATTTT.

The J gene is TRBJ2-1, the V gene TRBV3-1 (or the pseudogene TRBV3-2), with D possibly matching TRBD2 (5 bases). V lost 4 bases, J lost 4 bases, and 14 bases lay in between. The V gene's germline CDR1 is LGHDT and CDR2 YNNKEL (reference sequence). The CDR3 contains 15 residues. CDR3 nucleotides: TGTGCCAGCAGCCCAGACTACCTACCTTACAATGAGCAGTTCTTC. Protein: CASSPDYLPYNEQFF.

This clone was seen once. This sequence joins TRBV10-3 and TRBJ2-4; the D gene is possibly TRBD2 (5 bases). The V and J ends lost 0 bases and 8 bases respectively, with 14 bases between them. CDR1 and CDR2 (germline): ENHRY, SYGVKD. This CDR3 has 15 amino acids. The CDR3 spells CAISESLARVDIQYF. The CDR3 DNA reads TGTGCCATCAGTGAGTCCCTAGCCCGGGTTGACATTCAGTACTTC.

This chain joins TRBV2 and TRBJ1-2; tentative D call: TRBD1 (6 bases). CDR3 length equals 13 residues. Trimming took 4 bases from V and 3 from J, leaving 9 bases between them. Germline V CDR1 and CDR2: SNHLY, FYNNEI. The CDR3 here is CASSADRDYGYTF. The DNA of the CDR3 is TGTGCCAGCAGTGCGGACAGAGACTATGGCTACACCTTC.

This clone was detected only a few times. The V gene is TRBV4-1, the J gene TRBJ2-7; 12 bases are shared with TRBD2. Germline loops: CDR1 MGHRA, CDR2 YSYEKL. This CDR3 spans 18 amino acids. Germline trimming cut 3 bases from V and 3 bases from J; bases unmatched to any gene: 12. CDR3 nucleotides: TGCGCCAGCAGCCAGACAGGGGAGCTAGCGGGGGGGCTCTACGAGCAGTACTTC. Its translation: CASSQTGELAGGLYEQYF.

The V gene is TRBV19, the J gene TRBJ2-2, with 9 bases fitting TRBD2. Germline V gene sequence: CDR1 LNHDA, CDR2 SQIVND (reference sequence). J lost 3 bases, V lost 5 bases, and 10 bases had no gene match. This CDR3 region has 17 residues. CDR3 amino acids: CASSPLGSGRYTGELFF. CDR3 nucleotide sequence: TGTGCCAGTAGTCCTCTGGGTAGCGGGAGATACACCGGGGAGCTGTTTTTT.

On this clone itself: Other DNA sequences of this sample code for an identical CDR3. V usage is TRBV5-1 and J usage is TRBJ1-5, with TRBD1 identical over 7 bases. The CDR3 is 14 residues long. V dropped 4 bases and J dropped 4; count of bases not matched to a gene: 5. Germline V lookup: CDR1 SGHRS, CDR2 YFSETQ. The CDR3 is CASSIGTDNQPQHF. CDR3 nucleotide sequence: TGCGCCAGCAGCATCGGGACAGATAATCAGCCCCAGCATTTT.